This is a list of T cell receptor beta chains from one sample in a study of shared clonotypes between healthy human individuals. Here immunoSEQ multiplex PCR was the method, and the copy in TCRdb shows in-frame clones only, minus some. The table records some 500,000 clones, 90% to 96% of them present only once. Sequencing used naive CD4+ T cells sorted from blood. The receptor set was obtained from a woman in her twenties or thirties in good health. Each CDR3 is given with its conserved first and last residue. D genes are given only for firm matches. Clone size appears in some rows only: once, few, many, or a class for an expanded clone.

d_call | clone_size | j_call | v_call | cdr3_aa | cdr3_nt
- | - | TRBJ1-6 | TRBV2 | CASSVRERESPLHF | TGTGCCAGCAGTGTAAGGGAACGCGAATCACCCCTCCACTTT
TRBD1 | - | TRBJ2-2 | TRBV7-2 | CASSRQGPNTGELFF | TGTGCCAGCAGCAGACAGGGACCGAACACCGGGGAGCTGTTTTTT
TRBD1 | - | TRBJ1-2 | TRBV10-1 | CASGAGTGSYGYTF | TGCGCCAGCGGCGCCGGGACAGGGTCCTATGGCTACACCTTC
TRBD2 | - | TRBJ2-3 | TRBV19 | CASSPWTSGESDTQYF | TGTGCCAGTAGTCCGTGGACTAGCGGGGAATCAGATACGCAGTATTTT
- | - | TRBJ2-7 | TRBV5-1 | CASSPSPGIQVTYEQYF | TGCGCCAGCAGCCCGAGCCCAGGGATTCAGGTGACCTACGAGCAGTACTTC
TRBD2 | - | TRBJ2-7 | TRBV27 | CASSFTFGAGAIEQYF | TGTGCCAGCAGTTTTACCTTCGGGGCGGGAGCTATCGAGCAGTACTTC
TRBD1 | - | TRBJ1-2 | TRBV27 | CASSTTRQGRDGYTF | TGTGCCAGCAGTACGACTCGACAGGGCCGAGATGGCTACACCTTC
- | - | TRBJ1-2 | TRBV2 | CASRVGQRGDGYTF | TGTGCCAGCAGGGTAGGACAGCGTGGTGATGGCTACACCTTC
- | - | TRBJ2-7 | TRBV28 | CASTPGRTPLTYPYEQYF | TGTGCCAGCACCCCAGGGCGGACACCTCTAACTTACCCCTACGAGCAGTACTTC
TRBD2 | once | TRBJ2-2 | TRBV27 | CASFRTSGTTGELFF | TGTGCCAGCTTCAGGACTAGCGGCACCACCGGGGAGCTGTTTTTT
TRBD2 | - | TRBJ2-7 | TRBV6-6 | CASSYATSGTYEQYF | TGTGCCAGCAGCTATGCGACTAGCGGGACCTACGAGCAGTACTTC
- | - | TRBJ1-3 | TRBV19 | CATSQPGSGNTIYF | TGTGCCACCTCTCAACCAGGCTCTGGAAACACCATATATTTT
- | - | TRBJ2-7 | TRBV18 | CASSPGPPNEQYF | TGTGCCAGCTCACCAGGGCCCCCTAATGAGCAGTACTTC
TRBD1 | - | TRBJ2-4 | TRBV18 | CASSPTYSTGGLNIQYF | TGTGCCAGCTCACCGACGTATTCGACAGGGGGCCTAAACATTCAGTACTTC
- | - | TRBJ1-1 | TRBV7-9 | CASSLGRSMNTEAFF | TGTGCCAGCAGCCTAGGACGTTCCATGAACACTGAAGCTTTCTTT
- | - | TRBJ2-7 | TRBV5-4 | CASSPQPGHLKGYIYEQYF | TGTGCCAGCAGCCCACAACCGGGACACCTAAAGGGGTACATCTACGAGCAGTACTTC